Presented here are 20 T cell receptor beta chains from one specimen sequenced in a study of cytomegalovirus exposure and HLA in healthy donors. Use of 60 Vbeta and 13 Jbeta primers characterized the PCR. The table came from immunoSEQ multiplex PCR; TCRdb's copy has only in-frame clones and leaves some out. The sample contains 130,000 or so clones, 85% to 90% of which appear only once. The sequencing input was PBMCs. These receptors were taken from a woman aged 25 to 39 in good health and CMV-seronegative.

As DNA, the CDR3 is TGTGCCAGCAGCACCGGTAATAGCGCCGCCGGGGAGCTGTTTTTT. It yields the protein CASSTGNSAAGELFF. V gene TRBV5-4 combines with J gene TRBJ2-2; TRBD2 might be the D (5 bases). V lost 4 bases and J 6 bases, leaving 16 bases between the germline ends. This CDR3 is built from 15 residues. Looked up from germline, CDR1 is SGHNT and CDR2 is YYREEE (reference sequence).

This CDR3 reads CSAIGGANTGELFF. In nucleotides, the CDR3 is TGCAGCGCCATAGGGGGGGCTAACACCGGGGAGCTGTTTTTT. The genes are TRBV29-1 and TRBJ2-2; tentative D call: TRBD2 (7 bases). Per germline, CDR1 SQVTM and CDR2 ANQGSEA. This CDR3 spans 14 amino acids. Trimming left V 7 bases short and J 2 bases short, with 14 bases between.

The J gene is TRBJ2-2, the V gene TRBV19; 12 nucleotides align to TRBD2. The CDR3 totals 16 residues. The germline V gene encodes CDR1 LNHDA and CDR2 SQIVND (reference sequence). The J segment lost 3 bases and the V segment lost 8 bases, leaving 7 bases of the junction unmatched. The CDR3 bases are TGTGCCAGTCTAGCGGGAGGGCTCTCCTACACCGGGGAGCTGTTTTTT. It codes for CASLAGGLSYTGELFF.

The chain carries TRBV10-3 and TRBJ1-4, with TRBD1 matching over 8 bases. Germline V gives CDR1 ENHRY, CDR2 SYGVKD. The CDR3 is 13 residues long. The J segment lost 13 bases and the V segment lost 6 bases, leaving 10 bases of the junction unmatched. CDR3 in amino acids: CAISSSEQGVLFF. The CDR3 DNA is TGTGCCATCAGCTCCTCGGAACAGGGGGTACTGTTTTTT.

The chain combines TRBV21-1 with TRBJ2-4; the tabulated D call, TRBD1, remains unverified against the DNA. TRBV21-1 is a pseudogene. The CDR3 loop spans 15 amino acids. The CDR3 coding sequence is TGTGCCAGCAGCGCAAACAACAGGGGAGAAAACATTCAGTACTTC. The encoded protein is CASSANNRGENIQYF.

To note about this clone: One end of the junction varies from germline; a read error may be responsible. This chain links TRBV6-4 with TRBJ2-7, with TRBD2 identical over 10 bases. The CDR3 length is 16 residues. The germline gives CDR1 MRHNA, CDR2 SNTAGT. This CDR3 reads CASSDSALAGVQTGDF. CDR3 nucleotide sequence: TGTGCCAGCAGTGACTCGGCCCTAGCGGGGGTTCAAACAGGGGACTTC.

The chain recombines TRBV6-5 with TRBJ2-2; D is possibly TRBD1 or TRBD2 (6 bases each). Trimming removed 10 bases at V and 3 bases at J, with 15 bases between. CDR3 length equals 14 residues. The germline CDR1 and CDR2 sequences are MNHEY and SVGAGI. CDR3 in amino acids: CATRRAGDTGELFF. CDR3 DNA sequence: TGTGCCACCAGGAGGGCAGGGGACACCGGGGAGCTGTTTTTT.

The chain carries TRBV4-1 and TRBJ2-2; D possibly corresponds to TRBD2 (5 bases). Trimming stripped 4 bases from V and 7 bases from J, with 7 bases between. Germline-derived CDR1 and CDR2 are MGHRA and YSYEKL. This CDR3 contains 12 residues. Here the CDR3 reads CASSPRGGELFF. The CDR3 coding sequence is TGCGCCAGCAGCCCTCGGGGCGGGGAGCTGTTTTTT.

The V call is TRBV5-1, the J call TRBJ2-7, with D hard to call. The CDR3 is 13 amino acids. The germline V gene encodes CDR1 SGHRS and CDR2 YFSETQ. Trimming pared 3 bases from V and 1 base from J, leaving 8 bases between. CDR3 loop: CASSYSSSYEQYF. The DNA for the CDR3 is TGCGCCAGCAGCTACTCGAGTTCCTACGAGCAGTACTTC.

This chain links TRBV5-1 with TRBJ2-3; TRBD1 aligns across 9 bases. V shed 5 bases and J 0 bases; nucleotides not matched to a gene: 4. There are 15 residues in the CDR3. The germline CDR1 and CDR2 sequences are SGHRS and YFSETQ. The CDR3 loop is CASRETGGSTDTQYF. The DNA for the CDR3 is TGCGCCAGCAGAGAGACAGGGGGGAGCACAGATACGCAGTATTTT.

The chain links TRBV28 to TRBJ1-2; D is perhaps TRBD1 (6 bases). Germline V gene data show CDR1 as MDHEN and CDR2 as SYDVKM. V dropped 5 bases and J dropped 6 bases, with 16 bases sitting between them. The CDR3 is 14 amino acids. The CDR3 nucleotides read TGTGCCAGCAGTACAGCCGGGGGGCGGGATGGCTACACCTTC. This translates into CASSTAGGRDGYTF.

V is TRBV29-1 and J is TRBJ1-5, with D possibly TRBD1 on 6 matching bases. V was shortened by 5 bases and J by 4 bases, with 12 bases between the two germline ends. From germline, CDR1 is SQVTM and CDR2 ANQGSEA. The CDR3 is 13 amino acids. CDR3 protein: CSVSGQPNQPQHF. CDR3 sequence (DNA): TGCAGCGTTAGTGGACAGCCTAATCAGCCCCAGCATTTT.

This rearrangement joins TRBV7-9 to TRBJ2-2; a weak D match, TRBD2 (5 bases). V gave up 5 bases and J gave up 5 bases, with 15 bases separating them. CDR3 length: 15 residues. Germline assignment: CDR1 SEHNR and CDR2 FQNEAQ (reference sequence). Written as DNA, the CDR3 is TGTGCCAGCAGCGGTCGGGTATCGGGAACCGGGGAGCTGTTTTTT. Translation gives CASSGRVSGTGELFF.

This clone was picked up one time. This chain uses TRBV18 with TRBJ2-7, with 9 bases identical to TRBD1. CDR1 is KGHSH, CDR2 LQKENI, per germline. Trimming removed 3 bases from V and 4 bases from J; junction bases left unmatched: 7. CDR3 length: 15 residues. CDR3 loop: CASSPDWDRVYEQYF. DNA of the CDR3: TGTGCCAGCTCACCTGACTGGGACAGGGTATACGAGCAGTACTTC.

V and J are TRBV30 and TRBJ1-2; possibly TRBD1 for D (6 bases). The V end lost 4 bases, the J end lost 8 bases, and 20 bases lay between the germline ends. CDR3 length equals 14 residues. The germline gives CDR1 GTSNPN, CDR2 SVGIG (reference sequence). The CDR3 loop is CAWTGNRVGVGYTF. CDR3 nucleotides: TGTGCCTGGACTGGAAACAGGGTAGGAGTCGGCTACACCTTC.

The chain recombines TRBV28 with TRBJ2-3; 10 nucleotides match TRBD2. V lost 4 bases and J lost 4; bases outside the gene matches: 14. In germline, CDR1 is MDHEN, CDR2 SYDVKM. The CDR3 is 18 residues long. This chain's CDR3 is CASSSLDEREGRADTQYF. The DNA for the CDR3 is TGTGCCAGCAGTTCTCTAGATGAGCGGGAGGGCCGCGCAGATACGCAGTATTTT.

This clone was detected only a few times. The gene calls are TRBV28 and TRBJ2-7, with TRBD1 matching over 12 bases. With V trimmed by 2 bases and J by 3 bases, 5 bases remained unmatched. Per the germline V gene, CDR1 is MDHEN and CDR2 is SYDVKM. This CDR3 spans 16 amino acids. CDR3 protein: CASSLGTGGAFYEQYF. In DNA, the CDR3 is TGTGCCAGCAGTTTAGGGACAGGGGGCGCGTTCTACGAGCAGTACTTC. The full variable domain, in which reference TRBV28 and TRBJ2-7 provide the parts outside the CDR3, is DVKVTQSSRYLVKRTGEKVFLECVQDMDHENMFWYRQDPGLGLRLIYFSYDVKMKEKGDIPEGYSVSREKKERFSLILESASTNQTSMYLCASSLGTGGAFYEQYFGPGTRLTVT.

The rearrangement links TRBV30 to TRBJ1-1; D call uncertain. This CDR3 has 12 amino acids. Trimming removed 0 bases from V and 5 bases from J, with 7 bases in between. Looked up from germline, CDR1 is GTSNPN and CDR2 is SVGIG (reference sequence). The CDR3 loop is CAWSVSGTEAFF. CDR3 coding DNA: TGTGCCTGGAGTGTGAGCGGGACTGAAGCTTTCTTT.

The rearrangement uses TRBV7-8 and TRBJ2-1; the D is unclear. V was shortened by 7 bases and J by 6 bases, with 10 bases between the two germline ends. Germline CDR1 reads SGHVS; CDR2 reads FQNEAQ. The CDR3 length is 12 residues. The CDR3: CASKSSLNEQFF. CDR3 in DNA: TGTGCCAGCAAATCCTCCCTCAATGAGCAGTTCTTC. Together with reference TRBV7-8 and TRBJ2-1, the CDR3 gives the full variable domain: GAGVSQSPRYKVAKRGQDVALRCDPISGHVSLFWYQQALGQGPEFLTYFQNEAQLDKSGLPSDRFFAERPEGSVSTLKIQRTQQEDSAVYLCASKSSLNEQFFGPGTRLTVL.

The chain has TRBV6-1 and TRBJ2-5, with no clear D. CDR3 length: 14 residues. Between the trimmed V and J ends, which lost 2 bases and 5 bases, there was a span of 12 bases. Per the germline V gene, CDR1 is MNHNS and CDR2 is SASEGT. The CDR3: CASSERVVMETQYF. The DNA for the CDR3 is TGTGCCAGCAGTGAACGGGTGGTCATGGAGACCCAGTACTTC.